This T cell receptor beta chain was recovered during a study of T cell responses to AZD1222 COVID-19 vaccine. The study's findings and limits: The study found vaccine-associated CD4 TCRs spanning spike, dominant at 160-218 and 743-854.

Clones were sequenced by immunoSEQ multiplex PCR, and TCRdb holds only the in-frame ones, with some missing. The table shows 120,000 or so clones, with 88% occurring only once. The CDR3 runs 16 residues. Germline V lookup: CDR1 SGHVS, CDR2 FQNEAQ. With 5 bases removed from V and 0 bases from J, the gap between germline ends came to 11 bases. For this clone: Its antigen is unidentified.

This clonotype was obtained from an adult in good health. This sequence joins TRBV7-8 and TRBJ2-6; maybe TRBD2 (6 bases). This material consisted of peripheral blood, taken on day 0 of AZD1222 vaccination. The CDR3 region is CASSPHGGSGANVLTF. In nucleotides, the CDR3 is TGTGCCAGCAGCCCCCACGGGGGCTCTGGGGCCAACGTCCTGACTTTC. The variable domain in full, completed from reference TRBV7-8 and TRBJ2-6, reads GAGVSQSPRYKVAKRGQDVALRCDPISGHVSLFWYQQALGQGPEFLTYFQNEAQLDKSGLPSDRFFAERPEGSVSTLKIQRTQQEDSAVYLCASSPHGGSGANVLTFGAGSRLTVL.